This T cell receptor beta chain was sequenced in a study of blood T cell repertoires in COVID-19. As for the study in general: The study drew acute and convalescent COVID-19 samples from the United States, Italy and Spain. PBMCs, B-cell-depleted T cells, or T cells were the source of the cDNA or gDNA that made up the material.

Trimming at V came to 7 bases and at J to 6 bases, leaving 7 bases not matched to a gene. Germline V gene sequence: CDR1 KGHSH, CDR2 LQKENI. The CDR3 extends over 13 amino acids. Original methodology: Reference gene primers were amplified, and this amplification served to estimate nucleated cell counts. Repertoires were generated with immunoSEQ multiplex PCR, while TCRdb's copy carries only in-frame clones and drops some. Clone size and the V and J calls come from that table; the DNA yielded D and trimming. The sample carries some 77,000 clones, around 88% recorded once. This TCR came from a young man with acute or convalescent COVID-19. Sequencing used peripheral blood. The V call is TRBV18, the J call TRBJ2-7; 9 bases fit TRBD1. The CDR3 DNA follows: TGTGCCAGCTACTCCGGGACAGGGCTCGAGCAGTACTTC. Translated: CASYSGTGLEQYF.